These 18 T cell receptor beta chains originate from one sample sequenced in a study of T cell responses to AZD1222 COVID-19 vaccine (dated by TCRdb to about 2021). Library creation used the immunoSEQ multiplex PCR assay. In TCRdb, the immuneACCESS table is reduced to in-frame sequences with V and J assigned. These tables do not hold every clone; where another copy was compared, an unresolved V gene accounts for under half, and the others remain unexplained. This sample has under 130,000 clones in its table, and over 75% of those were observed once. The ten largest clones represent 2% to 3% of the sample. The time point label on this specimen signifies: baseline before first vaccination. The sample consisted of peripheral blood, taken on day 0 of AZD1222 vaccination. The receptors were gathered from an adult in good health.

This chain connects TRBV5-4 to TRBJ2-1; no definite D call. Germline assignment: CDR1 SGHNT and CDR2 YYREEE (reference sequence). The CDR3 length is 14 residues. Trimming left V 0 bases short and J 5 bases short, with 9 bases between. DNA of the CDR3: TGTGCCAGCAGCTTGGAGACTGCAAACAATGAGCAGTTCTTC. This encodes CASSLETANNEQFF.

The rearrangement uses TRBV27 and TRBJ1-2, with 8 bases identical to TRBD1. The V and J ends lost 0 bases and 2 bases, in that order; junction bases with no gene match: 8. The germline V gene has CDR1 MNHEY and CDR2 SMNVEV (reference sequence). This CDR3 has 17 residues. The CDR3 is CASSLSRQGRLNYGYTF. Written as DNA, the CDR3 is TGTGCCAGCAGTTTATCGAGACAGGGGCGACTAAACTATGGCTACACCTTC.

The genes are TRBV5-1 and TRBJ2-3; D is ambiguous. Germline V lookup: CDR1 SGHRS, CDR2 YFSETQ. This CDR3 is 13 amino acids long. Trimming removed 2 bases from V and 6 bases from J, with 10 bases in between. CDR3 nucleotides: TGCGCCAGCAGCTTACGGGTTTTCGATACGCAGTATTTT. This gives the protein CASSLRVFDTQYF.

The chain couples TRBV6-5 to TRBJ1-4; weak D call: TRBD1 (5 bases). CDR3 length: 13 residues. V was clipped by 9 bases and J by 0 bases, with 8 bases between them. The germline gives CDR1 MNHEY, CDR2 SVGAGI. The CDR3 DNA reads as TGTGCCAGTCGGACAACAACTAATGAAAAACTGTTTTTT. It is translated as CASRTTTNEKLFF.

This clone was counted only a few times. The rearrangement links TRBV11-3 to TRBJ1-3; D might be TRBD1 (6 bases). This CDR3 has 15 amino acids. Germline lookup yields CDR1 SGHNT and CDR2 YENEEA. V was trimmed by 4 bases and J by 0 bases, leaving 10 bases between them. The CDR3 DNA reads as TGTGCCAGCAGCTGGGGGCGGAGCTCTGGAAACACCATATATTTT. Translation gives CASSWGRSSGNTIYF.

The chain uses TRBV2 and TRBJ2-3, with D perhaps TRBD2 (6 bases). Trimming stripped 2 bases from V and 2 bases from J, with 14 bases between. The germline V gene encodes CDR1 SNHLY and CDR2 FYNNEI. The CDR3 extends over 16 amino acids. The CDR3 loop reads CASSEFTSRYTDTQYF. The CDR3 bases are TGTGCCAGCAGTGAATTCACTAGCCGGTACACAGATACGCAGTATTTT. The variable domain in full, with the rest retrieved from reference TRBV2 and TRBJ2-3, is EPEVTQTPSHQVTQMGQEVILRCVPISNHLYFYWYRQILGQKVEFLVSFYNNEISEKSEIFDDQFSVERPDGSNFTLKIRSTKLEDSAMYFCASSEFTSRYTDTQYFGPGTRLTVL.

This chain joins TRBV7-9 and TRBJ2-7, with D hard to call. The V and J ends lost 5 bases and 6 bases respectively, with 5 bases between them. Germline CDR1 is SEHNR and CDR2 is FQNEAQ (reference sequence). The CDR3 is 10 residues long. The CDR3 DNA sequence: TGTGCCAGCAGCGCCTCCGAGCAGTACTTC. Residues: CASSASEQYF.

This clone was found once. The J gene is TRBJ2-1, the V gene TRBV29-1; D tentatively reads TRBD1 or TRBD2 (6 bases each). Germline values: CDR1 SQVTM, CDR2 ANQGSEA. V was pared by 1 base and J by 0 bases, with 19 bases between. The CDR3 length is 18 residues. The DNA of the CDR3 is TGCAGCGTTGAAGGCGGTCGGGGGACACTTAGCTCCTACAATGAGCAGTTCTTC. This sequence encodes CSVEGGRGTLSSYNEQFF.

This clone counts as medium-sized. The genes are TRBV11-3 and TRBJ2-7; 7 bases map to TRBD2. The ends lost 5 bases at V and 5 bases at J; junction bases unmatched: 9. The germline V gene encodes CDR1 SGHNT and CDR2 YENEEA. The CDR3 sequence is 14 residues long. CDR3 in amino acids: CASSPRGEVHEQYF. In nucleotides, the CDR3 is TGTGCCAGCAGCCCCCGGGGGGAGGTCCACGAGCAGTACTTC.

The V gene is TRBV5-1, the J gene TRBJ1-5; D gene ambiguous. CDR1 is SGHRS, CDR2 YFSETQ, per germline. V was pared by 4 bases and J by 5 bases, with 16 bases between. This CDR3 has 15 residues. This CDR3 reads CASSPDGVNDQPQHF. In nucleotides, the CDR3 is TGCGCCAGCAGCCCGGACGGGGTTAACGATCAGCCCCAGCATTTT.

The chain uses TRBV7-6 and TRBJ1-3, with D unclear. Trimming stripped 4 bases from V and 3 bases from J, with 22 bases between. CDR1 is SGHVS, CDR2 FNYEAQ, per germline. This CDR3 is built from 18 residues. The CDR3 is CASSSPGRPGVGGNTIYF. The CDR3 DNA sequence: TGTGCCAGCAGCTCCCCTGGGCGTCCGGGAGTTGGTGGAAACACCATATATTTT.

V gene TRBV27 combines with J gene TRBJ1-6; perhaps TRBD1 as D (5 bases). V lost 1 base and J lost 0, with 7 bases in between. Germline V gene sequence: CDR1 MNHEY, CDR2 SMNVEV (reference sequence). CDR3 length equals 16 residues. This chain's CDR3 is CASSLWGSSYNSPLHF. CDR3 nucleotides: TGTGCCAGCAGTTTATGGGGCAGCTCCTATAATTCACCCCTCCACTTT.

CDR3 amino acids: CASSREGQGGFF. CDR3 nucleotide sequence: TGTGCCAGCAGCCGTGAGGGACAGGGAGGGTTCTTC. The rearrangement joins TRBV12-3 or TRBV12-4 to TRBJ2-1, with TRBD1 identical over 9 bases. J lost 15 bases, V lost 6 bases, and 9 bases had no gene match. The CDR3 sequence is 12 residues long.

The V gene is TRBV7-9, the J gene TRBJ2-2; D might be TRBD1 or TRBD2, each matching 5 bases. V lost 2 bases to trimming and J lost 4 bases, with 11 bases between them. Per the germline V gene, CDR1 is SEHNR and CDR2 is FQNEAQ (reference sequence). The CDR3 length is 15 residues. For the CDR3, the DNA is TGTGCCAGCAGCTTATCCGGGGCTTTCACCGGGGAGCTGTTTTTT. It codes for CASSLSGAFTGELFF.

V and J are TRBV11-2 and TRBJ2-7; D might be TRBD2 (5 bases). The CDR3 runs 14 residues. Germline V gene data show CDR1 as SGHAT and CDR2 as FQNNGV. Trimming left V 4 bases short and J 3 bases short, with 13 bases between. The CDR3 sequence: CASSYGTEGYEQYF. The CDR3 region has the DNA TGTGCCAGCAGCTACGGAACAGAGGGCTACGAGCAGTACTTC.

The sample holds one count of this clone. The chain is built from TRBV25-1 and TRBJ1-1; D remains ambiguous. The CDR3 spans 13 residues. Germline CDR1 MGHDK, CDR2 SYGVNS. V was cut by 4 bases and J by 1 base, with 7 bases left in between. For the CDR3, the DNA is TGTGCCAGCAGTGCGACAAGGAACACTGAAGCTTTCTTT. It is translated as CASSATRNTEAFF.

The rearrangement joins TRBV19 to TRBJ2-7; 10 bases are a match to TRBD2. J was trimmed by 2 bases and V by 4 bases; bases with no gene match: 8. The CDR3 consists of 16 residues. CDR1 is LNHDA, CDR2 SQIVND, per germline (reference sequence). CDR3 region: CASSRWASGSTYEQYF. CDR3 DNA: TGTGCCAGTAGTAGGTGGGCTAGCGGGAGCACCTACGAGCAGTACTTC.

The rearrangement links TRBV28 to TRBJ1-6; 8 bases agree with TRBD1. In germline, CDR1 is MDHEN, CDR2 SYDVKM. V dropped 4 bases and J dropped 11; count of bases not matched to a gene: 10. This CDR3 comprises 15 residues. CDR3 region: CASSSPGQGWTPLHF. In DNA, the CDR3 is TGTGCCAGCAGTTCCCCCGGACAGGGTTGGACACCCCTCCACTTT.